The TCR beta chain under discussion was sequenced for a study of T cells in women clearing cervical HPV infection. Study-level findings and limits: TRBV6-7 relative abundance averaged approximately 0.11% in cases and about 0.15% in controls.

Regarding this clone: As yet, its antigen is unknown. The sequenced fragment ends 3 residues before the CDR3 boundary, so the rest is inferred from the germline J gene.

The table came from immunoSEQ multiplex PCR; TCRdb's copy has only in-frame clones and leaves some out. The sample table includes some 40,000 clones. CDR1 is MDHEN, CDR2 SYDVKM, per germline. The CDR3 spans 15 residues. V dropped 2 bases and J dropped 7; count of bases not matched to a gene: 3. This clonotype was obtained from a woman aged 18 to 75 with a cervical HPV16 infection that either progressed to CIN3+ or cleared (not recorded which). The sample comprised blood buffy coat. The rearrangement uses TRBV28 and TRBJ2-1; the match to TRBD1 covers 12 bases. The CDR3 here is CASSLVGQGANEQFF. The part of the CDR3 DNA that was read is TGTGCCAGCAGTTTAGTGGGACAGGGGGCGAATGAG.